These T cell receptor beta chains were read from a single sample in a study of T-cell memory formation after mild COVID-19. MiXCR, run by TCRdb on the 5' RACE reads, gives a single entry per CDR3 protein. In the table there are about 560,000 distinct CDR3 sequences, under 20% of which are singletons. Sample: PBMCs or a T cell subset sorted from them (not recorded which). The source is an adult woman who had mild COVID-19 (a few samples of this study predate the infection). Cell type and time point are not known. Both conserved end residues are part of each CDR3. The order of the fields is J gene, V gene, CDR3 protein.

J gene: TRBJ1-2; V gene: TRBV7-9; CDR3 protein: CASSPPKADGQMFYGYTF
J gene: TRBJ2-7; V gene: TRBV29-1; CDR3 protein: CSVERRDRVAYEQYF
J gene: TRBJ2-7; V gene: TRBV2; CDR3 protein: CASTRGEQYF
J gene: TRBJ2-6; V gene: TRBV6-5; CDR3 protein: CASSLRGTPHRAGANVLTF
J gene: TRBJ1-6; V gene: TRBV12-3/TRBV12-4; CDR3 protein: CASSSTGPDSPLHF
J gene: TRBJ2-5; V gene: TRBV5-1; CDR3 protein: CASSPGLAVETQYF
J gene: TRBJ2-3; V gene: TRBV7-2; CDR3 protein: CASSRDRTSTDTQYF
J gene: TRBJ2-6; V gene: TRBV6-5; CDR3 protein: CASSMQGAYGANVLTF
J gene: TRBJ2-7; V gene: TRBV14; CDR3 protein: CASSRWGQGSTYEQYF
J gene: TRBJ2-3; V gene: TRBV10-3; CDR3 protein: CAISWAAGTDTQYF
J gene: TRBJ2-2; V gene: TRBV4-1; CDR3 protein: CASSLTSGLAGGELFF
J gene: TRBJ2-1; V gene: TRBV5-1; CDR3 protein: CASSLAQERPGLASSYNEQFF
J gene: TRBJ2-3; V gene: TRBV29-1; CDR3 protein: CSVEWRGTDTQYF
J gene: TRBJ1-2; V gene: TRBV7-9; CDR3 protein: CASSLDVTAFYGYTF
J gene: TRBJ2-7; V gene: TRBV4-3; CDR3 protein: CASSQETGLAGVHEQYF
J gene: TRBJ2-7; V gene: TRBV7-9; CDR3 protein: CASSLAQAGVYEQYF
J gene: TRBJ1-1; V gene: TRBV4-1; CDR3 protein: CASSQDFGGRTEAFF
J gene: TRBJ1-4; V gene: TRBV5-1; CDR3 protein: CASSLVSGGNEKLFF
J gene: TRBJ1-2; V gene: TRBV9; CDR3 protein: CASSEQPESPNYGYTF
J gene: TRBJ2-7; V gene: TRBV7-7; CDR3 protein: CASSNPRDAWTYEQYF
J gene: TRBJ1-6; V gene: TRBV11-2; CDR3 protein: CASSSTGGFGLGSPLHF
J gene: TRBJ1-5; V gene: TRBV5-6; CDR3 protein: CASSYQMGHHSNQPQHF
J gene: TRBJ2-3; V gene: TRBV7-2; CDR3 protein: CASNHRQGLGLLDTQYF
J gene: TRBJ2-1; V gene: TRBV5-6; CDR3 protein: CASSFGSGAYNEQFF
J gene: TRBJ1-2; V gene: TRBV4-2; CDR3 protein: CASSQERGQGAGYTF
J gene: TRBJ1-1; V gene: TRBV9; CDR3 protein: CASSPEIPGRGRINTEAFF
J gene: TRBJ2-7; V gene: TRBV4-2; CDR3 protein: CASSQVGQGGHEQYF
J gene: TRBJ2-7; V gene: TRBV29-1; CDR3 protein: CSVGQTYYEQYF
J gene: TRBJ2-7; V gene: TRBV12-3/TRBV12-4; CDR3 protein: CASKRGGKEQYF
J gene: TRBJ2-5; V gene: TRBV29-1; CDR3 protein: CSVENVAGGHPQETQYF
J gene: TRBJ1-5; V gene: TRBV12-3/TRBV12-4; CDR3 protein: CASSLSGDQGPQHF
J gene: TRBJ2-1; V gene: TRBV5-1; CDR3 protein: CASFHDNEQFF
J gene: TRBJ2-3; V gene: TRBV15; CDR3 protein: CATSSVGGADTQYF
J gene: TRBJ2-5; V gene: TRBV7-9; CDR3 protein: CASSLDPGTGDYYNQETQYF
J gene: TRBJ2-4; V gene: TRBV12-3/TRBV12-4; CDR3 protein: CASSLRRVAKNIQYF
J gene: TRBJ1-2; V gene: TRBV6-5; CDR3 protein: CASSYSRGVGRVYGYTF
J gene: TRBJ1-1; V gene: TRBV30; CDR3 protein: CAWSVSVGGRVTEAFF
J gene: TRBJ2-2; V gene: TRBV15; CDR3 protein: CATSRPFTVELFF
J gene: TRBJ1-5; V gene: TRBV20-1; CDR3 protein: CSARDRTGEYQPQHF
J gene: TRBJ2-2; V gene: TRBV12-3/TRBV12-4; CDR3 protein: CASRLGTPSGELFF
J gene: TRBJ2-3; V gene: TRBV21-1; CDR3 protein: CARPGLAGGRTDTQYF
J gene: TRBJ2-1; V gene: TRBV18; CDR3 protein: CASLGQGENNFSYNEQFF
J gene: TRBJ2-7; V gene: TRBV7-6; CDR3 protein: CASSLAEDPREQYF
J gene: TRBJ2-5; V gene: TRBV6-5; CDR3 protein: CASSSEGLETQYF
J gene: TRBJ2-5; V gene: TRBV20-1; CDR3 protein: CSARVESGRAPGETQYF
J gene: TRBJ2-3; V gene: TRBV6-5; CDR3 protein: CASRTGGADTQYF
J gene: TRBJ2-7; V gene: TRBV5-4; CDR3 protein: CASSLDPREGPLYEQYF
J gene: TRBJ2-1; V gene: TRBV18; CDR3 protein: CASSATGVNEQFF